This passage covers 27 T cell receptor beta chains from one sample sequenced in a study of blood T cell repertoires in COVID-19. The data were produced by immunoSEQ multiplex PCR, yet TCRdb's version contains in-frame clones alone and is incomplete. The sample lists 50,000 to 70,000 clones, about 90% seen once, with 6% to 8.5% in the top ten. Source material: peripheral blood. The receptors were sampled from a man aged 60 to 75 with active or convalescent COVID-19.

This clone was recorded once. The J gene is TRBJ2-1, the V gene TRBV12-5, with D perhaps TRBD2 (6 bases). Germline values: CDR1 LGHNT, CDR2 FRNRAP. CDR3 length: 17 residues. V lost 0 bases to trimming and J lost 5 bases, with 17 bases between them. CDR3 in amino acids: CASGLVVDWGVDNEQFF. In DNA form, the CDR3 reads TGTGCTAGTGGTTTGGTAGTCGACTGGGGGGTAGACAATGAGCAGTTCTTC.

The CDR3 DNA reads as TGTGCCAGCTCACCATGGGGTAGCGGGACTGGGTATGAGCAGTTCTTC. It codes for CASSPWGSGTGYEQFF. This rearrangement joins TRBV18 to TRBJ2-1; the match to TRBD2 covers 8 bases. With 2 bases clipped from V and 8 bases from J, the junction kept 11 bases outside the gene matches. The CDR3 consists of 16 residues. Per the germline V gene, CDR1 is KGHSH and CDR2 is LQKENI.

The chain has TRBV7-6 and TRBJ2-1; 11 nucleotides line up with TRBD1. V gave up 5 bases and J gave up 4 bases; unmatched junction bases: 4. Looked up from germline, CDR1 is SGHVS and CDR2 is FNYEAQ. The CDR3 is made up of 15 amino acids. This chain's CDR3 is CASSAGQGVYNEQFF. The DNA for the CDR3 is TGTGCCAGCAGCGCGGGACAGGGGGTATACAATGAGCAGTTCTTC.

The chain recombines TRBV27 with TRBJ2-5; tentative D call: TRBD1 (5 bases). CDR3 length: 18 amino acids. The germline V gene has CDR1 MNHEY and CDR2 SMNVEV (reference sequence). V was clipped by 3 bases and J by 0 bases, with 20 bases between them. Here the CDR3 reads CASSFFPPSDTYQETQYF. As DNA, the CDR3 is TGTGCCAGCAGTTTCTTTCCCCCGTCGGACACGTACCAAGAGACCCAGTACTTC.

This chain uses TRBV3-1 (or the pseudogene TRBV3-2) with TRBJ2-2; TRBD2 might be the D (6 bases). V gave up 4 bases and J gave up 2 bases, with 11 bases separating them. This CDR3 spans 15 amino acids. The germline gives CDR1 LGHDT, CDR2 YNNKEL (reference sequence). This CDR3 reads CASSLNGGNTGELFF. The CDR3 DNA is TGTGCCAGCAGCCTTAACGGGGGAAACACCGGGGAGCTGTTTTTT.

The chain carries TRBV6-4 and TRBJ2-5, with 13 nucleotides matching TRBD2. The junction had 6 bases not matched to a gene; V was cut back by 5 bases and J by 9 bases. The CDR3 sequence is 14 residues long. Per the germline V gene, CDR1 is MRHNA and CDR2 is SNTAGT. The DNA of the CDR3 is TGTGCCAGCAGTCCGGGACTAGCGGGACGGTCCCAGTACTTC. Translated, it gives CASSPGLAGRSQYF.

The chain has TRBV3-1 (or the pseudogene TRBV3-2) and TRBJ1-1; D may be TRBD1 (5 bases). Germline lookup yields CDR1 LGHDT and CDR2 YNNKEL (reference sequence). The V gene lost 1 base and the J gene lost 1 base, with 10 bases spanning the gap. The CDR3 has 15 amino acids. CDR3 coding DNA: TGTGCCAGCAGCCAAGTTGCCCAGGGGAACACTGAAGCTTTCTTT. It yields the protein CASSQVAQGNTEAFF.

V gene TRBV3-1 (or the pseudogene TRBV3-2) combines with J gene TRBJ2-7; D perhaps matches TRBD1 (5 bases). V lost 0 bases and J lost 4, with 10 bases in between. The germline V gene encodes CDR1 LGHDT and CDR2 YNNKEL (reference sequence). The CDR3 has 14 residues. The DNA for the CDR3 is TGTGCCAGCAGCCAAGATTTGAACAGGTACGAGCAGTACTTC. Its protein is CASSQDLNRYEQYF.

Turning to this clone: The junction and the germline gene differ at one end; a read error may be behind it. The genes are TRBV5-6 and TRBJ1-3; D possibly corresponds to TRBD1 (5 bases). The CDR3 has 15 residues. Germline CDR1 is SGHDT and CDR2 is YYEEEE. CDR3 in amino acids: CVSSLARQGGNTIYF. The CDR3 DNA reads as TGTGTCAGCAGCTTGGCCCGGCAGGGTGGAAACACCATATATTTT.

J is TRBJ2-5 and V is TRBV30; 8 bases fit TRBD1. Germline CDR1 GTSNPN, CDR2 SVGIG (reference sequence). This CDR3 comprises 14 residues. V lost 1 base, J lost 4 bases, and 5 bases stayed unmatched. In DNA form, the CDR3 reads TGTGCCTGGAGTGCCGACAGGGGTTTAGAGACCCAGTACTTC. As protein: CAWSADRGLETQYF.

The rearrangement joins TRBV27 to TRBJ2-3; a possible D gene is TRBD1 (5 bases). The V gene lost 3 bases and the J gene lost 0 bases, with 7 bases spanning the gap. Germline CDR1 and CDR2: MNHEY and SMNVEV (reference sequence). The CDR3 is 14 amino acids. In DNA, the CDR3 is TGTGCCAGCAGTTTGCAGGGAAGCACAGATACGCAGTATTTT. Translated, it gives CASSLQGSTDTQYF.

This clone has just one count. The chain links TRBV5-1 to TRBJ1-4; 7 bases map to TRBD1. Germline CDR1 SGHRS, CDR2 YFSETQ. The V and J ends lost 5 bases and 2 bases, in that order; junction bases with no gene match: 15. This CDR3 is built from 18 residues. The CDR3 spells CASRAGTAESPTNEKLFF. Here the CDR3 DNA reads TGCGCCAGCAGGGCAGGGACAGCTGAGTCCCCTACTAATGAAAAACTGTTTTTT.

The CDR3 reads CASSMVGSRETQYF. CDR3 sequence (DNA): TGTGCCAGTAGTATGGTTGGTAGCCGAGAGACCCAGTACTTC. This chain connects TRBV19 to TRBJ2-5; no definite D call. CDR1 and CDR2 (germline): LNHDA, SQIVND (reference sequence). V gave up 3 bases and J gave up 4 bases, with 12 bases separating them. The CDR3 has 14 residues. Based on the CDR3 plus reference TRBV19 and TRBJ2-5, the full variable domain is DGGITQSPKYLFRKEGQNVTLSCEQNLNHDAMYWYRQDPGQGLRLIYYSQIVNDFQKGDIAEGYSVSREKKESFPLTVTSAQKNPTAFYLCASSMVGSRETQYFGPGTRLLVL.

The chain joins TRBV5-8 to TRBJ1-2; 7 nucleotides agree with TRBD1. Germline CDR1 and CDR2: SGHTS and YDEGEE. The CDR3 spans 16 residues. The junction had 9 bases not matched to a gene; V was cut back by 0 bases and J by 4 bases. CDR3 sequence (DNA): TGTGCCAGCAGCTTGGGGAAGGACAGGCCCTCCTATGGCTACACCTTC. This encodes CASSLGKDRPSYGYTF.

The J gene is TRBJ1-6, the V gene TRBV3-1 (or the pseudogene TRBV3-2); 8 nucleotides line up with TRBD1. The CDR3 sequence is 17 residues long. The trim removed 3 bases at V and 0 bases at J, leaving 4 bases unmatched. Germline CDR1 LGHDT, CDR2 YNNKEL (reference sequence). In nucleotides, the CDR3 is TGTGCCAGCAGCCAGCGACAGGGGAGCTCCTATAATTCACCCCTCCACTTT. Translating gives CASSQRQGSSYNSPLHF.

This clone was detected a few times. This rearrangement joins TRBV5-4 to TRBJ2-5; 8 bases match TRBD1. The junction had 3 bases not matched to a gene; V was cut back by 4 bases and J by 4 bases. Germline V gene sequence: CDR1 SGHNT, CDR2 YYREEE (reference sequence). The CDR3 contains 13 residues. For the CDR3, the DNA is TGTGCCAGCAGCGTAGGACAGGGAGAGACCCAGTACTTC. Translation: CASSVGQGETQYF.

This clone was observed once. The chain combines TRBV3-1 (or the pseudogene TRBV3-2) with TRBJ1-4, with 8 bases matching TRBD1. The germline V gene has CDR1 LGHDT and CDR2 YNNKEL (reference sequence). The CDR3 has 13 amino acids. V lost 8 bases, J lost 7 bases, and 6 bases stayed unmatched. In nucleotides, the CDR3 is TGTGCCAGCGCATACAGGGGGACTGAAAAACTGTTTTTT. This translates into CASAYRGTEKLFF.

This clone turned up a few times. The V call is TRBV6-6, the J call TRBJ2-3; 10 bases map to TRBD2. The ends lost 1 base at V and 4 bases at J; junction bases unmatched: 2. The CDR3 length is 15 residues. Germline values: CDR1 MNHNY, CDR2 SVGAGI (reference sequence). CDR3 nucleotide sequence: TGTGCCAGCAGTTACTTTAGCGGGAGGCCAGATACGCAGTATTTT. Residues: CASSYFSGRPDTQYF.

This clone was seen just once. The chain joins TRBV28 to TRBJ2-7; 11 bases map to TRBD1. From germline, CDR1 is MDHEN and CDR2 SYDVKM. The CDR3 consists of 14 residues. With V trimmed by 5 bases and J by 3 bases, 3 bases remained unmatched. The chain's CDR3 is CASSLGTGGYEQYF. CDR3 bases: TGTGCCAGCAGTCTCGGGACAGGGGGCTACGAGCAGTACTTC.

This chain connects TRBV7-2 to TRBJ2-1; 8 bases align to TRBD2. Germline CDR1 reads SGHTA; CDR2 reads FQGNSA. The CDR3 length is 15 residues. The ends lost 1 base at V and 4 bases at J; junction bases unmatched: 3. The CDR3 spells CASSLGLAGYNEQFF. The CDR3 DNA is TGTGCCAGCAGCTTAGGGCTAGCGGGTTACAATGAGCAGTTCTTC. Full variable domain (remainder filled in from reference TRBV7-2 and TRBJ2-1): GAGVSQSPSNKVTEKGKDVELRCDPISGHTALYWYRQSLGQGLEFLIYFQGNSAPDKSGLPSDRFSAERTGGSVSTLTIQRTQQEDSAVYLCASSLGLAGYNEQFFGPGTRLTVL.

The CDR3 nucleotides read TGTGCCAGCAGCTTGGGGGCAAGGGCTGCCAGCTCTGGAAACACCATATATTTT. It codes for CASSLGARAASSGNTIYF. The chain is built from TRBV7-8 and TRBJ1-3, with TRBD1 as a possible D gene (6 bases). CDR1 SGHVS and CDR2 FQNEAQ come from the germline V gene. The CDR3 runs to 18 residues. Between the trimmed V and J ends, which lost 3 bases and 0 bases, there was a span of 18 bases.

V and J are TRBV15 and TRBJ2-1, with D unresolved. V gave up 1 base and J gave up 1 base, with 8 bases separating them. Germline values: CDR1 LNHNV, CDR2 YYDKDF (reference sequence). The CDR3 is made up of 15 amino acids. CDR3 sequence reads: CATSRGAGSYNEQFF. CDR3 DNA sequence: TGTGCCACCAGCAGAGGGGCCGGATCCTACAATGAGCAGTTCTTC.

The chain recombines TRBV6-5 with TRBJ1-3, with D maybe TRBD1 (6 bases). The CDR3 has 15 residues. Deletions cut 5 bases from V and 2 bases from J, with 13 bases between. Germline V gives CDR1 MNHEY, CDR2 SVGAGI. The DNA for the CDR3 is TGTGCCAGCAGTCCCCAGGGGCTTACTGGAAACACCATATATTTT. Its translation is CASSPQGLTGNTIYF.

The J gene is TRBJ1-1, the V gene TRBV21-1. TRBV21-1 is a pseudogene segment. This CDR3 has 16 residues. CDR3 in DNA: TGTGCCAGCAGCCCCCCCCCAAGGCTTCCGGGCACTGAAGCTTTCTTT. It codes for CASSPPPRLPGTEAFF.

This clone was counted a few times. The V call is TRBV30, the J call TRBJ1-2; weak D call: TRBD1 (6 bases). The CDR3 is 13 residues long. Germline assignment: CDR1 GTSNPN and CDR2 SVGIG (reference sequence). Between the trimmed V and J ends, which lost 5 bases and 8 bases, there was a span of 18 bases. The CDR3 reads CAWHQGRGGGYTF. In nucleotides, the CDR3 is TGTGCCTGGCACCAGGGGAGGGGAGGAGGCTACACCTTC.

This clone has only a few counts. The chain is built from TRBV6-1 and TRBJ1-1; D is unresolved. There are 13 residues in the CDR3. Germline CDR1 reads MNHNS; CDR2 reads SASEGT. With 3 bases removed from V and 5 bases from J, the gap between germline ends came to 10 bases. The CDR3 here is CASSDTAGTEAFF. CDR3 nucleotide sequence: TGTGCCAGCAGTGACACAGCGGGGACTGAAGCTTTCTTT.

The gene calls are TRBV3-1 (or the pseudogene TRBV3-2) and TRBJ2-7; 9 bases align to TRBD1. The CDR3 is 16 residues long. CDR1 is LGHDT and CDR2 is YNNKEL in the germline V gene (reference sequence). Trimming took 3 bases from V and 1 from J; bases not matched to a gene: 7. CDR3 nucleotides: TGTGCCAGCAGCCACTCGGACAGGGGACTATCCTACGAGCAGTACTTC. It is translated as CASSHSDRGLSYEQYF.